This T cell receptor beta chain was identified in a study of Ad26.COV2.S vaccination and SARS-CoV-2 variants. Study as a whole: Recipients of Ad26.COV2.S got it intramuscularly, once or twice 56 days apart.

General observations from the study: Vaccine recipients surpassed placebo recipients in spike-specific TCR breadth. Across vaccine and placebo recipients, the breadth of non-spike TCRs was similar.

Only in-frame clones appear in the TCRdb table, and some are missing; sequencing was by immunoSEQ multiplex PCR. In the table there are roughly 300,000 clones, 88% of which are singletons. V dropped 3 bases and J dropped 2 bases, with 13 bases sitting between them. The CDR3 length is 15 residues. Germline V CDR1 and CDR2: MNHEY, SVGAGI. In the case of this clone: Its target is not known.

As for treatment: roughly 19 received Ad26.COV2.S at low or high dose, single or two shots; 5 received placebo; per-sample allocation not given. Sampling was performed 63 days after the first vaccine or placebo injection. The clonotype was recovered from a person aged 18-65 years who received the Ad26.COV2.S COVID-19 vaccine or a placebo. The sample here was peripheral blood, taken in a trial of Ad26.COV2.S vaccine versus placebo. The chain employs TRBV6-5 and TRBJ1-2; D call uncertain. The DNA for the CDR3 is TGTGCCAGCAGTTATAGGCCCGAGACCAACTATGGCTACACCTTC. It is translated as CASSYRPETNYGYTF.